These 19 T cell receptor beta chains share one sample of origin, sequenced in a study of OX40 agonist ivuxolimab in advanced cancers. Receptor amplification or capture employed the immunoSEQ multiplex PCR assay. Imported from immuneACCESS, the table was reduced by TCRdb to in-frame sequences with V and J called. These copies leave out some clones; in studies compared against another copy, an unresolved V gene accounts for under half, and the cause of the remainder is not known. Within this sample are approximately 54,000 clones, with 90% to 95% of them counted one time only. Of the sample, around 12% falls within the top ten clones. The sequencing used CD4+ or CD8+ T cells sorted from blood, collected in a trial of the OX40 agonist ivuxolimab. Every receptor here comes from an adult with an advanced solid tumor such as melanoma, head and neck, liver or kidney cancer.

The DNA of the CDR3 is TGTGCCAGCAGCCCCCAGGGGACTAGCGGAGACTACGAGCAGTACTTC. Encoded protein: CASSPQGTSGDYEQYF. V is TRBV7-8 and J is TRBJ2-7; 11 bases map to TRBD2. Germline trimming cut 5 bases from V and 3 bases from J; bases unmatched to any gene: 9. CDR1 is SGHVS, CDR2 FQNEAQ, per germline. The CDR3 length is 16 residues.

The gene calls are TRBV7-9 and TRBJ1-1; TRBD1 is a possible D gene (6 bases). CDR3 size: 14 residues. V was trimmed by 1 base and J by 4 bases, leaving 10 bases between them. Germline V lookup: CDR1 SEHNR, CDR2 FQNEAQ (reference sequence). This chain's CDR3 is CASSLVQGGTEAFF. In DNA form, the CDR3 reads TGTGCCAGCAGCTTAGTACAGGGTGGCACTGAAGCTTTCTTT.

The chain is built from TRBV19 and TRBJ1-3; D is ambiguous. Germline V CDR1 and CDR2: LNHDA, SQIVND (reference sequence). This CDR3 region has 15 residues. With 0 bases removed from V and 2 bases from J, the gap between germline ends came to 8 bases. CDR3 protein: CASSIENSPGNTIYF. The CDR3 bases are TGTGCCAGTAGTATAGAAAACAGCCCTGGAAACACCATATATTTT. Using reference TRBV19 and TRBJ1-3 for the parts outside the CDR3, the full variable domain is DGGITQSPKYLFRKEGQNVTLSCEQNLNHDAMYWYRQDPGQGLRLIYYSQIVNDFQKGDIAEGYSVSREKKESFPLTVTSAQKNPTAFYLCASSIENSPGNTIYFGEGSWLTVV.

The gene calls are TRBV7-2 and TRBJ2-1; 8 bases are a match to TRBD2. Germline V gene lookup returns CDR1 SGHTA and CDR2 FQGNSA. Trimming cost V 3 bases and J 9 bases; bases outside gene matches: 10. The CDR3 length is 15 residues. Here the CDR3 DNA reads TGTGCCAGCAGCTTTACTAGCGGAGCAATGACTGAGCAGTTCTTC. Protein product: CASSFTSGAMTEQFF.

The CDR3: CASSLGGEKLFF. In DNA, the CDR3 is TGTGCCAGCAGCTTGGGGGGTGAAAAACTGTTTTTT. The chain links TRBV5-5 to TRBJ1-4, with no clear D. Germline V gene sequence: CDR1 SGHKS, CDR2 YYEKEE (reference sequence). The CDR3 totals 12 residues. The V and J ends lost 0 bases and 7 bases respectively, with 4 bases between them.

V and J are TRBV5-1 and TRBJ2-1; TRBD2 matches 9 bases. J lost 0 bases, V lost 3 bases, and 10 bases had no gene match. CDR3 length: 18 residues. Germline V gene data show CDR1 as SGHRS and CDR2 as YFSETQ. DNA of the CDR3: TGCGCCAGCAGCTCCCCGGGACTAGCTCCATTCTCCTACAATGAGCAGTTCTTC. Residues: CASSSPGLAPFSYNEQFF. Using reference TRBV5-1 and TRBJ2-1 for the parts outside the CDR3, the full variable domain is KAGVTQTPRYLIKTRGQQVTLSCSPISGHRSVSWYQQTPGQGLQFLFEYFSETQRNKGNFPGRFSGRQFSNSRSEMNVSTLELGDSALYLCASSSPGLAPFSYNEQFFGPGTRLTVL.

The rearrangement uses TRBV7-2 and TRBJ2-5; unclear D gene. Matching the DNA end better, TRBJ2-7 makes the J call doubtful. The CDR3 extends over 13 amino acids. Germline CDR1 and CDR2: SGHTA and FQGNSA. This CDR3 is CASSARNPYEQYF. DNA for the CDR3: TGTGCCAGCAGCGCAAGAAACCCCTACGAGCAGTACTTC.

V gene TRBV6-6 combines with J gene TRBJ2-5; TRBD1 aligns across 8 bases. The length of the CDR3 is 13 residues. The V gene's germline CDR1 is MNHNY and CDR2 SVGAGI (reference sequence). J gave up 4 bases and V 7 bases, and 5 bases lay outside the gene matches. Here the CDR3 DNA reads TGTGCCAGCATCCCGGGACAGGCAGAGACCCAGTACTTC. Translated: CASIPGQAETQYF.

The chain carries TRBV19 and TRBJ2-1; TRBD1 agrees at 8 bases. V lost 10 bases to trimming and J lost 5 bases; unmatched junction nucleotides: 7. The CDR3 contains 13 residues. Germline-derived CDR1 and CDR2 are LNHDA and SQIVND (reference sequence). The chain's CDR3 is CATETGAHNEQFF. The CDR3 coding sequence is TGTGCCACAGAGACAGGGGCCCACAATGAGCAGTTCTTC.

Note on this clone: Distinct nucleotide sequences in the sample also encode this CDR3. The CDR3 nucleotides read TGCGCCAGCAGTCAATTAGGACCAAGCGGGACTACTTATATCTACCAAGAGACCCAGTACTTC. This encodes CASSQLGPSGTTYIYQETQYF. The rearrangement joins TRBV23-1 to TRBJ2-5, with 7 bases lining up with TRBD2. TRBV23-1 is classed as an ORF, of uncertain function. CDR3 length equals 21 residues. Trimming took 1 base from V and 0 from J; bases not matched to a gene: 20.

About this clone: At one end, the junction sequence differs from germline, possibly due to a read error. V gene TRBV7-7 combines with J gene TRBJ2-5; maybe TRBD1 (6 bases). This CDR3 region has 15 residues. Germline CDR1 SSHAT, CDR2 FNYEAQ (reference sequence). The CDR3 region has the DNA TGTGCTAGCAGCTTAGTCCAGGGGCCCCAGGAGACCCAGTACTTC. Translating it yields CASSLVQGPQETQYF.

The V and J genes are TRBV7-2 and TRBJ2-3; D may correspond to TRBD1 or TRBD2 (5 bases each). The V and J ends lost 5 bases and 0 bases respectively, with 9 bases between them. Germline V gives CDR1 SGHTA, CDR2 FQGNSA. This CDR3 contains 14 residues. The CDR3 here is CASSRRDSTDTQYF. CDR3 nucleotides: TGTGCCAGCAGCCGTCGGGACAGCACAGATACGCAGTATTTT.

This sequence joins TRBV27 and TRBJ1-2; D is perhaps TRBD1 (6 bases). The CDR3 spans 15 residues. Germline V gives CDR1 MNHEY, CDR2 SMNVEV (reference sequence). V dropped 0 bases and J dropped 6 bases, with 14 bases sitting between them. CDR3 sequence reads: CASSLSTQGGNGYTF. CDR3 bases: TGTGCCAGCAGTTTATCGACACAGGGAGGTAATGGCTACACCTTC.

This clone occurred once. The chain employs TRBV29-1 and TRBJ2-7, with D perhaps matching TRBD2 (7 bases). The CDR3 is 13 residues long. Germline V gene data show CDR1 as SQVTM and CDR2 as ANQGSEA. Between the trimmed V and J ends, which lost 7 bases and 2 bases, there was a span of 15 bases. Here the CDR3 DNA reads TGCAGCGCAAACATGGGGGGGCCCTACGAGCAGTACTTC. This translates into CSANMGGPYEQYF.

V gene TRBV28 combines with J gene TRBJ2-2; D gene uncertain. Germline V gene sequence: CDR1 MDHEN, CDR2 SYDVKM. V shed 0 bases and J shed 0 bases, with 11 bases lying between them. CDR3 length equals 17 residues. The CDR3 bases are TGTGCCAGCAGTTTATGGGAGCTGGGCCCGAACACCGGGGAGCTGTTTTTT. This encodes CASSLWELGPNTGELFF. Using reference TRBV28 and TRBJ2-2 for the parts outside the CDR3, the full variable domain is DVKVTQSSRYLVKRTGEKVFLECVQDMDHENMFWYRQDPGLGLRLIYFSYDVKMKEKGDIPEGYSVSREKKERFSLILESASTNQTSMYLCASSLWELGPNTGELFFGEGSRLTVL.

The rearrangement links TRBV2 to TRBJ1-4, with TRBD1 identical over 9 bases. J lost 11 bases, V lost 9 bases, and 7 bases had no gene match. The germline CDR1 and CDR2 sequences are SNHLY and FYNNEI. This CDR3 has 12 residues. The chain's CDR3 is CASRTGGVKLFF. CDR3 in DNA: TGTGCCAGTCGCACAGGGGGCGTGAAACTGTTTTTT. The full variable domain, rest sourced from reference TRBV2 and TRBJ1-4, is EPEVTQTPSHQVTQMGQEVILRCVPISNHLYFYWYRQILGQKVEFLVSFYNNEISEKSEIFDDQFSVERPDGSNFTLKIRSTKLEDSAMYFCASRTGGVKLFFGSGTQLSVL.

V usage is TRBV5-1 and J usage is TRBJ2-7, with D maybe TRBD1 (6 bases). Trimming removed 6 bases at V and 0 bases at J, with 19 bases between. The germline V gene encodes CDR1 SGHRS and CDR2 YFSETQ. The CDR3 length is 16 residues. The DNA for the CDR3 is TGCGCCAGCAAGGGGGTGGCCGGGATGCCCTCCTACGAGCAGTACTTC. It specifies CASKGVAGMPSYEQYF. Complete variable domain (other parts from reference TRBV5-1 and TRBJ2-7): KAGVTQTPRYLIKTRGQQVTLSCSPISGHRSVSWYQQTPGQGLQFLFEYFSETQRNKGNFPGRFSGRQFSNSRSEMNVSTLELGDSALYLCASKGVAGMPSYEQYFGPGTRLTVT.

This CDR3 reads CASRSGTGRVYGYTF. Here the CDR3 DNA reads TGTGCCAGCAGATCCGGGACCGGGAGGGTCTATGGCTACACCTTC. The chain carries TRBV28 and TRBJ1-2, with a possible D match to TRBD1 (5 bases). V gave up 6 bases and J gave up 4 bases, with 18 bases separating them. Germline CDR1 MDHEN, CDR2 SYDVKM. The CDR3 length is 15 residues.

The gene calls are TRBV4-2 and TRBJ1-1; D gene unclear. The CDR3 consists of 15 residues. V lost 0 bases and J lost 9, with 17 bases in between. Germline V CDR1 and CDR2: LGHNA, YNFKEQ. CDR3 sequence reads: CASSQEIRAVIKAFF. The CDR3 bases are TGTGCCAGCAGCCAAGAAATACGGGCCGTGATCAAAGCTTTCTTT.